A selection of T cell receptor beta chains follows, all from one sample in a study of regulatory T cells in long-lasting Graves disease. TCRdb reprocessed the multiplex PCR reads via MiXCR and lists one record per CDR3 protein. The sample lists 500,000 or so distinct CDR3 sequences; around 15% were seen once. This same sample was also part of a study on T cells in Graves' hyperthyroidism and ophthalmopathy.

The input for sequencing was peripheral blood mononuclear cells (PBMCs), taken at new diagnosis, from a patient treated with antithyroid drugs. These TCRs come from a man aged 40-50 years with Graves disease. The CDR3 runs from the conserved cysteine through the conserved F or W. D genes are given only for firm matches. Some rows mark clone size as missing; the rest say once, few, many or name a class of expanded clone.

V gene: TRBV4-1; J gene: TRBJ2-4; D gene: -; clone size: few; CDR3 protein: CASSLVGANKNIQYF; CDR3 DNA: TGCGCCAGCAGCCTGGTGGGGGCGAACAAAAACATTCAGTACTTC
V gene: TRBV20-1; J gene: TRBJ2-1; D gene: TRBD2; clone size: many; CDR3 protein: CSASVGGTYNEQFF; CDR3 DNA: TGCAGTGCTAGTGTGGGAGGGACCTACAATGAGCAGTTCTTC
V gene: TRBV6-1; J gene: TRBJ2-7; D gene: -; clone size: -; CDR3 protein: CASARGNEQYF; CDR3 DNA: TGTGCCAGCGCCCGGGGCAACGAGCAGTACTTC
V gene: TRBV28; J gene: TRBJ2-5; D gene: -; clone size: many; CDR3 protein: CASSSSRETQYF; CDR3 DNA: TGTGCCAGCAGTTCCTCTAGGGAGACCCAGTACTTC
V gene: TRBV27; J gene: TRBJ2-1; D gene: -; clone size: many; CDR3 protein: CASRSGSGNEQFF; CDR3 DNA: TGTGCCAGCAGGTCAGGGAGTGGGAATGAGCAGTTCTTC
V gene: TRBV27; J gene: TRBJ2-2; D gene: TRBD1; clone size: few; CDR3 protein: CASSPRTGGNTGELFF; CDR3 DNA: TGTGCCAGCAGCCCCCGGACAGGGGGCAACACCGGGGAGCTGTTTTTT
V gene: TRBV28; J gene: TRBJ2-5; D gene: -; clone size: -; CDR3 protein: CASNLEAGTQYF; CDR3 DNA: TGTGCCAGCAATTTAGAGGCCGGGACCCAGTACTTC
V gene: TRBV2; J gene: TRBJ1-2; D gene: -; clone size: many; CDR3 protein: CASSERGSATSGGYTF; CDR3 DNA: TGTGCCAGCAGTGAACGGGGGTCAGCTACTTCTGGTGGCTACACCTTC
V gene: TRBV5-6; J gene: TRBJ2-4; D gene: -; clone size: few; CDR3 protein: CASSLKRAFGGNIQYF; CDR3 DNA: TGTGCCAGCAGCTTGAAGCGAGCGTTCGGGGGAAACATTCAGTACTTC
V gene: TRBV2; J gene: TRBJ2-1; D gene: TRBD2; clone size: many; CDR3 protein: CASLRTSGSYEQFF; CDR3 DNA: TGTGCCAGCTTGAGAACTAGCGGGAGTTATGAGCAGTTCTTC
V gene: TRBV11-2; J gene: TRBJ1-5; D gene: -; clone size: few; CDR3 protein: CASSFTGKEQPQHF; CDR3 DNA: TGTGCCAGCAGCTTTACAGGGAAGGAGCAGCCCCAGCATTTT
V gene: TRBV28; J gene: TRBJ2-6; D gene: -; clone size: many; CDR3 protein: CASSLLGAGANVLTF; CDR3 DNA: TGTGCCAGCAGTTTGTTGGGGGCTGGGGCCAACGTCCTGACTTTC
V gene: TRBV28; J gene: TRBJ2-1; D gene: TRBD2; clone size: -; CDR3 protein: CASSVDGLAGLLNEQFF; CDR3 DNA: TGTGCCAGCAGCGTAGACGGTCTAGCGGGACTTTTGAATGAGCAGTTCTTC
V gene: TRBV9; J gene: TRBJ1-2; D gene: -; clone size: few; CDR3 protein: CASSVSGGRGYTF; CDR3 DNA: TGTGCCAGCAGCGTCTCGGGGGGCCGTGGCTACACCTTC
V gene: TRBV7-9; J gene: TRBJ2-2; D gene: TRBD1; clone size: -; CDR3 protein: CASSFLRTGHTGELFF; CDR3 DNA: TGTGCCAGCAGCTTCCTGCGGACAGGGCACACCGGGGAGCTGTTTTTT
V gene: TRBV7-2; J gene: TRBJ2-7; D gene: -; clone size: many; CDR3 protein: CASSLGGRYNEQYF; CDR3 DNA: TGTGCCAGCAGCTTGGGTGGGAGATACAACGAGCAGTACTTC
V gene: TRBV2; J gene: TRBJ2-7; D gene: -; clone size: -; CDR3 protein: CASRGGAGGSGANVLTFGAGEQYF; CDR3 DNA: -
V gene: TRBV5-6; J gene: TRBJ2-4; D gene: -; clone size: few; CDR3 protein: CASSYRRGVKNIQYF; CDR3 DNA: TGTGCCAGCAGCTACCGCAGGGGAGTCAAAAACATTCAGTACTTC
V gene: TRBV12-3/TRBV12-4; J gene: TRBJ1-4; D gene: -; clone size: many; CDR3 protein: CASSLGGDQEKLFF; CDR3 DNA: TGTGCCAGCAGTTTAGGAGGGGACCAGGAAAAACTGTTTTTT
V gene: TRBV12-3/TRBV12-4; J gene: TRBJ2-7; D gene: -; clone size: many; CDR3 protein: CASSTGWYEQYF; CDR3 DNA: TGTGCCAGCAGTACGGGCTGGTACGAGCAGTACTTC
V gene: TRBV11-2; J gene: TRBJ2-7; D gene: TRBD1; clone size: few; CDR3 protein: CASSQGQGREQYF; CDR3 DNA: TGTGCCAGCAGCCAGGGACAGGGTAGAGAGCAGTACTTC
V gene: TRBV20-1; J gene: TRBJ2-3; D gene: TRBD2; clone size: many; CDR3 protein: CSAESLAGVTDTQYF; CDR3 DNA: TGCAGTGCGGAAAGCCTAGCGGGAGTAACAGATACGCAGTATTTT
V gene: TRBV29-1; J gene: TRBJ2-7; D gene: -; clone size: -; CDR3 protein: CSVTDGETYEQYF; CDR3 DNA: TGCAGCGTCACGGACGGAGAAACCTACGAGCAGTACTTC
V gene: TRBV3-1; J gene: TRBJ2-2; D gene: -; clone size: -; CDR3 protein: CASSRGGTVELFF; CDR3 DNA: TGTGCCAGCAGCCGGGGAGGCACCGTGGAGCTGTTTTTT
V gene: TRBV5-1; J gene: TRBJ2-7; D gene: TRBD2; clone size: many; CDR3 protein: CASSSWTSGRDEQYF; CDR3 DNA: TGCGCCAGCAGCTCATGGACTAGCGGGAGAGACGAGCAGTACTTC
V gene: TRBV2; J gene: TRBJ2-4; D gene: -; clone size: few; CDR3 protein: CASRRTVGKNIQYF; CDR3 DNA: TGTGCCAGCAGGCGGACCGTGGGCAAAAACATTCAGTACTTC
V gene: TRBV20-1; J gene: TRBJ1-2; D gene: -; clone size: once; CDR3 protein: CSASLLGTGYGYTF; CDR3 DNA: TGCAGTGCTAGTCTTCTGGGCACGGGCTATGGCTACACCTTC
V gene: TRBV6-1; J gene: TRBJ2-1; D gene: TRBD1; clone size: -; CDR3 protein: CAISEGGVGNEQFF; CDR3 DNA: TGTGCCATCAGTGAAGGGGGCGTCGGCAATGAGCAGTTCTTC
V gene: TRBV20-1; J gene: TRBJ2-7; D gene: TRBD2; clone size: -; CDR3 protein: CSARDARLAAPYEQYF; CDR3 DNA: TGCAGTGCTAGAGACGCAAGACTAGCGGCCCCCTACGAGCAGTACTTC
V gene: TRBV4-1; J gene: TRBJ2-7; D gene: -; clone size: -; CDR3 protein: CASSPPDYLYEQYF; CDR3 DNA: TGCGCCAGCAGCCCACCGGACTATCTATACGAGCAGTACTTC
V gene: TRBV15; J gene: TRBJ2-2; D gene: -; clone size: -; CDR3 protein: CATSRRGMNTGELFF; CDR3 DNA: TGTGCCACCAGCAGAAGGGGCATGAACACCGGGGAGCTGTTTTTT
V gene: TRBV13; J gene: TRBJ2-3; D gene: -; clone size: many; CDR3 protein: CASSHFTDTQYF; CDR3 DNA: TGTGCCAGCAGTCACTTCACAGATACGCAGTATTTT
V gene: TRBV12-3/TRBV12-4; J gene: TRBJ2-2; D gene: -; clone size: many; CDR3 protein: CASSYSTVKGTGELFF; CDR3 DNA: TGTGCCAGCAGTTACTCGACCGTTAAGGGCACCGGGGAGCTGTTTTTT
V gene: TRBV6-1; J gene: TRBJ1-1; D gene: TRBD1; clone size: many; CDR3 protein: CASSTGDRREAFF; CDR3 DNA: TGTGCCAGCAGTACTGGGGACAGGCGGGAAGCTTTCTTT
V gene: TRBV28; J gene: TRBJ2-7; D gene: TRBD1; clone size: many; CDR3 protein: CASRLQGQTYEQYF; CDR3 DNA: TGTGCCAGCAGATTACAGGGACAGACCTACGAGCAGTACTTC
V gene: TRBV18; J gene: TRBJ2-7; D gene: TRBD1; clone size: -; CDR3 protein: CASSTGQGEEQYF; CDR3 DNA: TGTGCCAGCTCTACGGGACAGGGGGAAGAGCAGTACTTC
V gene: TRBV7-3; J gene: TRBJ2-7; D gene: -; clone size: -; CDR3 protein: CASSYDTVYEQYF; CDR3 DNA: TGTGCCAGCAGTTACGACACCGTCTACGAGCAGTACTTC
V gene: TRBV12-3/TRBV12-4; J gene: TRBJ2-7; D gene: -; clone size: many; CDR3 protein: CASSLDEGFEQYF; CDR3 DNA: TGTGCCAGCAGCCTGGACGAGGGGTTCGAGCAGTACTTC